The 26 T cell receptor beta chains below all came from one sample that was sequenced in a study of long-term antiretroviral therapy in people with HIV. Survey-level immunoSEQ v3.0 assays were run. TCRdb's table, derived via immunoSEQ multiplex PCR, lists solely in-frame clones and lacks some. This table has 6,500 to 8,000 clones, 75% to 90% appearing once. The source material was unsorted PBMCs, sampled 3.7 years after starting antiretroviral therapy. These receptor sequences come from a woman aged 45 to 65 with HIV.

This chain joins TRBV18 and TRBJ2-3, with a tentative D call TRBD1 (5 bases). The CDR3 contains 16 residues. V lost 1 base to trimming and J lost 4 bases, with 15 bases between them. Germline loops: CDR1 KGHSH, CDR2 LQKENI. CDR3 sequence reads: CASSPLAGQGPDTQYF. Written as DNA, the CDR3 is TGTGCCAGCTCACCACTTGCAGGACAAGGACCAGATACGCAGTATTTT.

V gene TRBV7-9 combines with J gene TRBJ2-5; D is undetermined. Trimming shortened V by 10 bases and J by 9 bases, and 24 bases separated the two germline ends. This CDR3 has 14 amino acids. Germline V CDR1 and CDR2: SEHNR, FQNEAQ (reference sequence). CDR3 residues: CAILWGTQETPQYF. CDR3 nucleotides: TGTGCCATACTTTGGGGTACCCAAGAGACCCCCCAGTACTTC.

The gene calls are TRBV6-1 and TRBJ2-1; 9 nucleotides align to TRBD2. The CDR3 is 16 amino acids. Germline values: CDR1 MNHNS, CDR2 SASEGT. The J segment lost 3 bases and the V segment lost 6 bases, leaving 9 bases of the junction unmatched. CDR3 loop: CASRELGLAHYNEQFF. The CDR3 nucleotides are TGTGCCAGCAGAGAACTTGGACTAGCGCACTACAATGAGCAGTTCTTC.

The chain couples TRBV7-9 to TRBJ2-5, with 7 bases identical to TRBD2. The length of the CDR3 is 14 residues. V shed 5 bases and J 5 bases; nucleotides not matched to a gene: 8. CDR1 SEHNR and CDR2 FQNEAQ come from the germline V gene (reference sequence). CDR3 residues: CASSPPGGLETQYF. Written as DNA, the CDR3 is TGTGCCAGCAGCCCCCCCGGGGGGTTGGAGACCCAGTACTTC.

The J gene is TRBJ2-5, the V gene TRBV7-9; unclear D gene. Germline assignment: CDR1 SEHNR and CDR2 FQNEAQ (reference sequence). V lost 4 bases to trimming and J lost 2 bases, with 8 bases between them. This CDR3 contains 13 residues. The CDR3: CASSSDGQETQYF. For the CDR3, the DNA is TGTGCCAGCAGCTCGGACGGACAAGAGACCCAGTACTTC. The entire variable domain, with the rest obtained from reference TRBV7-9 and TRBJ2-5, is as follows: DTGVSQNPRHKITKRGQNVTFRCDPISEHNRLYWYRQTLGQGPEFLTYFQNEAQLEKSRLLSDRFSAERPKGSFSTLEIQRTEQGDSAMYLCASSSDGQETQYFGPGTRLLVL.

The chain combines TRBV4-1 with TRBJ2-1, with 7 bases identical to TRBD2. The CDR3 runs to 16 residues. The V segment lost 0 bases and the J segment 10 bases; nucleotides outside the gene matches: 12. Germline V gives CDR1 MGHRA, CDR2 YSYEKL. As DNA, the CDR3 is TGCGCCAGCAGCCAAGAACGGGGAGGGATAACCGGGGAGCAGTTCTTC. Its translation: CASSQERGGITGEQFF.

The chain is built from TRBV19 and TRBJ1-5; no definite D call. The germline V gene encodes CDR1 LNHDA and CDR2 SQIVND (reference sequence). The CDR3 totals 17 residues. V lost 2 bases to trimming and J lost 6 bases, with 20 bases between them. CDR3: CASSIIRGGSEGQPQHF. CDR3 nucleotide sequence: TGTGCCAGTAGTATAATTCGAGGTGGGTCCGAGGGTCAGCCCCAGCATTTT.

Here the CDR3 DNA reads TGTGCCAGCAGCTTAGTACGGACCCCTACCACAGATACGCAGTATTTT. Translated, it gives CASSLVRTPTTDTQYF. The chain is built from TRBV7-2 and TRBJ2-3; D gene ambiguous. Trimming shortened V by 1 base and J by 2 bases, and 13 bases separated the two germline ends. The CDR3 is made up of 16 amino acids. CDR1 SGHTA and CDR2 FQGNSA come from the germline V gene.

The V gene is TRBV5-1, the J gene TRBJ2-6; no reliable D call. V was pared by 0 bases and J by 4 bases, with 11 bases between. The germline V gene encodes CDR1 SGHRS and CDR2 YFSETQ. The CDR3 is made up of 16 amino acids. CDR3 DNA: TGCGCCAGCAGCTTGGGATTGGGATCAGGGGCCAACGTCCTGACTTTC. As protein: CASSLGLGSGANVLTF.

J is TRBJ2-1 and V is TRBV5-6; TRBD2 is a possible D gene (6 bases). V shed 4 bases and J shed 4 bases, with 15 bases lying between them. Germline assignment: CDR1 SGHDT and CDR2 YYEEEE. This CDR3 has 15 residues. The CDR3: CASSPGAGNYNEQFF. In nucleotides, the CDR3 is TGTGCCAGCAGCCCTGGGGCGGGAAATTACAATGAGCAGTTCTTC.

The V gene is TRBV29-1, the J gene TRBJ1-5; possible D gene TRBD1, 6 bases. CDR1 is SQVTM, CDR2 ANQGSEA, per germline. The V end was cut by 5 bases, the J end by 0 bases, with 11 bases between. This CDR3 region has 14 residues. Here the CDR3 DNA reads TGCAGCGTTTTGACAGGTAATAGCAATCAGCCCCAGCATTTT. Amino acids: CSVLTGNSNQPQHF.

In nucleotides, the CDR3 is TGTGCCAGCAGCCAAAGCGCGGGTATGAACACTGAAGCTTTCTTT. It is translated as CASSQSAGMNTEAFF. This chain links TRBV5-5 with TRBJ1-1; D not certain. CDR1 and CDR2 from the germline V gene are SGHKS and YYEKEE (reference sequence). Trimming removed 4 bases from V and 0 bases from J, with 13 bases in between. The CDR3 extends over 15 amino acids.

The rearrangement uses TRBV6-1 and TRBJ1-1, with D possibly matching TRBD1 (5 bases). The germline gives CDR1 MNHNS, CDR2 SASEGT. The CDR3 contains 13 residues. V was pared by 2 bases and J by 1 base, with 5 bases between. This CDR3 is CASSEQGNTEAFF. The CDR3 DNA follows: TGTGCCAGCAGTGAACAGGGGAACACTGAAGCTTTCTTT.

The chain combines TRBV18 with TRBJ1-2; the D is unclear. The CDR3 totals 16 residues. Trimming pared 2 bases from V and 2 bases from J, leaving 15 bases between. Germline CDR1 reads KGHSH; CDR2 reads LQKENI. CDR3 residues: CASSPNAATGNYGYTF. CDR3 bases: TGTGCCAGCTCACCAAACGCGGCGACTGGGAACTATGGCTACACCTTC.

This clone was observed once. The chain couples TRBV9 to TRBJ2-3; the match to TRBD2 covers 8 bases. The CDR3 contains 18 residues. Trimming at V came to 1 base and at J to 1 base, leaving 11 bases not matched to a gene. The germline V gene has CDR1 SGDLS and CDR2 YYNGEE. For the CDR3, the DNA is TGTGCCAGCAGCGTAACTAGCGGTCCTTGGGGGGGCACAGATACGCAGTATTTT. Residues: CASSVTSGPWGGTDTQYF.

The CDR3 loop reads CASSSGEGSYEQYF. CDR3 sequence (DNA): TGTGCCAGCAGCTCTGGGGAGGGATCCTACGAGCAGTACTTC. The V and J genes are TRBV7-6 and TRBJ2-7, with 7 bases lining up with TRBD2. In germline, CDR1 is SGHVS, CDR2 FNYEAQ. This CDR3 spans 14 amino acids. The J segment lost 1 base and the V segment lost 4 bases, leaving 4 bases of the junction unmatched.

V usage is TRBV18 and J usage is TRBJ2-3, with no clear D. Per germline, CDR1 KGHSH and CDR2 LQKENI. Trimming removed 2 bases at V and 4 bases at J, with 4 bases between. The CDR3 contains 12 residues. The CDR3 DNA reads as TGTGCCAGCTCACCATCTTCAGATACGCAGTATTTT. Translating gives CASSPSSDTQYF.

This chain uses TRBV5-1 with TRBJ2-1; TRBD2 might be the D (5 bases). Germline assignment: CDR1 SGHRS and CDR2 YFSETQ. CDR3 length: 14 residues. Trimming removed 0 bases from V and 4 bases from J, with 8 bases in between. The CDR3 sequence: CASSLGGFYNEQFF. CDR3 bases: TGCGCCAGCAGCTTGGGCGGGTTTTACAATGAGCAGTTCTTC.

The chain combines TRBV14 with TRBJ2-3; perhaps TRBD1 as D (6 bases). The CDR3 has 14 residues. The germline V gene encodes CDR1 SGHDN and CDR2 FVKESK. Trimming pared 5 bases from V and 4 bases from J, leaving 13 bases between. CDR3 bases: TGTGCCAGCAGCGCCTACAGGGTCTCAGATACGCAGTATTTT. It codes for CASSAYRVSDTQYF.

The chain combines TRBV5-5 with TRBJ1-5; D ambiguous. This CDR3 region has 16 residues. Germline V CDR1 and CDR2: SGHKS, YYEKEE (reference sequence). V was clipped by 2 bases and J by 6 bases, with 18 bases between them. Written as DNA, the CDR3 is TGTGCCAGCAGCTTTGGGCTTGACCGGAATGGTCAGCCCCAGCATTTT. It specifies CASSFGLDRNGQPQHF.

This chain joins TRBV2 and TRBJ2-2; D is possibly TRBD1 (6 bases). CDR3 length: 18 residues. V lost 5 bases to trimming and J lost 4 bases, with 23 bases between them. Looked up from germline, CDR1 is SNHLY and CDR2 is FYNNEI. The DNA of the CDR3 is TGTGCCAGCAGTACCGTGGGGGCGCGTGATGGTGGCACCGGGGAGCTGTTTTTT. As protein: CASSTVGARDGGTGELFF.

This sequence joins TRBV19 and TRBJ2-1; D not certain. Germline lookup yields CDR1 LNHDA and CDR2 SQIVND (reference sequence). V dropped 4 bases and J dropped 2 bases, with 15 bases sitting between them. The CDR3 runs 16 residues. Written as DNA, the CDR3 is TGTGCCAGTAGTAGTGGGTCTGCGATCACCTACAATGAGCAGTTCTTC. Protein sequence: CASSSGSAITYNEQFF.

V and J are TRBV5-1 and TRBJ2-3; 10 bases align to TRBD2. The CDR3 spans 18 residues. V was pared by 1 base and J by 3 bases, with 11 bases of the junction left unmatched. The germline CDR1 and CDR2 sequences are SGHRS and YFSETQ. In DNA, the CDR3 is TGCGCCAGCAGCTTGCCCTCCTCAGCGGGAGGGTTGACAGATACGCAGTATTTT. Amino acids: CASSLPSSAGGLTDTQYF.

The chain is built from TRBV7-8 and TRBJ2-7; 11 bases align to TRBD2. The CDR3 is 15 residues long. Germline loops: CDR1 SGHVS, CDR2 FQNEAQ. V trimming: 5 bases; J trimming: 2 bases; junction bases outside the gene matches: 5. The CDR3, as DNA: TGTGCCAGCAGCATAAAGGGACTAGCGGCCTACGAGCAGTACTTC. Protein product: CASSIKGLAAYEQYF. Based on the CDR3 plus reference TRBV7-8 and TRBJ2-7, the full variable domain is GAGVSQSPRYKVAKRGQDVALRCDPISGHVSLFWYQQALGQGPEFLTYFQNEAQLDKSGLPSDRFFAERPEGSVSTLKIQRTQQEDSAVYLCASSIKGLAAYEQYFGPGTRLTVT.

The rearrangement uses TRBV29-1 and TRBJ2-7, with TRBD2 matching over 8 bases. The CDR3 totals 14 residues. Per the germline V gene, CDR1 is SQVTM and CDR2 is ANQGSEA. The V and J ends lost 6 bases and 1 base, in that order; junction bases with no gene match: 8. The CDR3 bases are TGCAGCGTACTCTCTAGCGGGCCTTCCTACGAGCAGTACTTC. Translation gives CSVLSSGPSYEQYF.

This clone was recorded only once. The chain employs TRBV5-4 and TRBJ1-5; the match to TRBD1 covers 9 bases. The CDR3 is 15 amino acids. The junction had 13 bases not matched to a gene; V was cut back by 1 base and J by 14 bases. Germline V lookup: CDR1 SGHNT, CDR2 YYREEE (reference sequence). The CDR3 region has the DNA TGTGCCAGCAGCTTGCACTCTCACCGGGACAGGGTCGAGCATTTT. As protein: CASSLHSHRDRVEHF. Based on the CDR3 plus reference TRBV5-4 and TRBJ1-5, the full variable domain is ETGVTQSPTHLIKTRGQQVTLRCSSQSGHNTVSWYQQALGQGPQFIFQYYREEENGRGNFPPRFSGLQFPNYSSELNVNALELDDSALYLCASSLHSHRDRVEHFGDGTRLSIL.